The present TCR beta chain was sequenced within a study of blood T cell repertoires in COVID-19. Study-level background: Spain, Italy and the United States supplied samples that represented acute and convalescent COVID-19. In each case, the material was cDNA or gDNA derived from T cells, B-cell-depleted T cells, or PBMCs.

The authors' processing: Scientists estimated how many nucleated cells there were by amplifying reference gene primers. Clones were read by immunoSEQ multiplex PCR, and TCRdb kept only the in-frame ones, dropping some. From that table come the V and J calls and clone size; the DNA was used to work out D and trimming. The profile shows fewer than 250,000 clones, 70% to 90% of them singletons. In germline, CDR1 is MNHEY, CDR2 SMNVEV (reference sequence). V was clipped by 5 bases and J by 3 bases, with 14 bases between them. This CDR3 spans 14 amino acids. This rearrangement joins TRBV27 to TRBJ2-7, with TRBD2 as a possible D gene (5 bases). The sample taken for sequencing was peripheral blood. The TCR originated in a man aged 35-49 years with acute or convalescent COVID-19. The CDR3 region is CASSPRTFSYEQYF. DNA for the CDR3: TGTGCCAGCAGTCCCCGGACTTTTAGCTACGAGCAGTACTTC.